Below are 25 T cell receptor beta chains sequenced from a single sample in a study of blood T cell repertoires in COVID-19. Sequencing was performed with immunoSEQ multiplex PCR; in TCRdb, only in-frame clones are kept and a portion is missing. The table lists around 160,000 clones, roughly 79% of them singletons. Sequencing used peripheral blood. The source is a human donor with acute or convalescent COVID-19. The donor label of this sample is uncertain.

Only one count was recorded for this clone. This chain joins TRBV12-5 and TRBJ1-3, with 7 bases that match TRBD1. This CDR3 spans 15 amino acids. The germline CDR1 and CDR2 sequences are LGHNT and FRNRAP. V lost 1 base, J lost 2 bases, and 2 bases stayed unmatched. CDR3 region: CASGLGQGTGNTIYF. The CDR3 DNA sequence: TGTGCTAGTGGTTTGGGACAGGGCACTGGAAACACCATATATTTT.

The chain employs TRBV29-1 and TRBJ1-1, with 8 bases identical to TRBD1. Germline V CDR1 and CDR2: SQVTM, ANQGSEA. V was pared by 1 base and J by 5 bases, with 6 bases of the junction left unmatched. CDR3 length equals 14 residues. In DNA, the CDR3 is TGCAGCGTTGAAGCAGGGGGCGCATGGACTGAAGCTTTCTTT. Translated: CSVEAGGAWTEAFF. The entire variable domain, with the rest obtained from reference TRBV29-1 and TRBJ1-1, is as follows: SAVISQKPSRDICQRGTSLTIQCQVDSQVTMMFWYRQQPGQSLTLIATANQGSEATYESGFVIDKFPISRPNLTFSTLTVSNMSPEDSSIYLCSVEAGGAWTEAFFGQGTRLTVV.

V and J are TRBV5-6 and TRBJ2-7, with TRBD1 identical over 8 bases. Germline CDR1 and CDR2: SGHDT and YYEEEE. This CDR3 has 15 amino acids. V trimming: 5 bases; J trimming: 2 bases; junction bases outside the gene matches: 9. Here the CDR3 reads CASSSDRGKTYEQYF. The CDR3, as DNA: TGTGCCAGCAGTTCCGACAGGGGAAAAACCTACGAGCAGTACTTC.

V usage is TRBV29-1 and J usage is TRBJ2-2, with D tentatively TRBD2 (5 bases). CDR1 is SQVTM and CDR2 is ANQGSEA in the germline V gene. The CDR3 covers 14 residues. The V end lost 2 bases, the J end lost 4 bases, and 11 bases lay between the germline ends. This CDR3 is CSVERGLGTGELFF. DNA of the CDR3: TGCAGCGTTGAAAGAGGGCTCGGCACCGGGGAGCTGTTTTTT.

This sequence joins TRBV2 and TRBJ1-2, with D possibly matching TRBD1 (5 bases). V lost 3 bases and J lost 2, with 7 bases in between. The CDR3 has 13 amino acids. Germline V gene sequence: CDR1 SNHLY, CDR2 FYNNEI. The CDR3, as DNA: TGTGCCAGCAGTGATTACAGGAACTATGGCTACACCTTC. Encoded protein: CASSDYRNYGYTF.

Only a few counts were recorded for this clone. Here the CDR3 DNA reads TGTGCCAGCTCACCACGAGGGGGCGGCACCGGGGAGCTGTTTTTT. Translated, it gives CASSPRGGGTGELFF. The J gene is TRBJ2-2, the V gene TRBV18, with 7 bases fitting TRBD1. After removal of 1 base from V and 4 bases from J, the junction contained 3 bases not matched to a gene. Looked up from germline, CDR1 is KGHSH and CDR2 is LQKENI. This CDR3 has 15 amino acids.

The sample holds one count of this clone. The CDR3 sequence: CASSQGRGRNGYTF. The CDR3 DNA reads as TGTGCCAGCAGCCAAGGAAGGGGGCGAAATGGCTACACCTTC. This chain joins TRBV3-1 (or the pseudogene TRBV3-2) and TRBJ1-2, with 7 bases lining up with TRBD1. Unmatched junction bases numbered 5, after V lost 1 base and J lost 6 bases. CDR1 and CDR2 (germline): LGHDT, YNNKEL (reference sequence). CDR3 length: 14 amino acids.

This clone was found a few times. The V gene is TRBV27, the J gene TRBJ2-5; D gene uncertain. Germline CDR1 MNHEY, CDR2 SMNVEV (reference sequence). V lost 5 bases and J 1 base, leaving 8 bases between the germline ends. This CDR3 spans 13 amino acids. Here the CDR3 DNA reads TGTGCCAGCAGTCAGGAAGTCCAAGAGACCCAGTACTTC. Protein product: CASSQEVQETQYF.

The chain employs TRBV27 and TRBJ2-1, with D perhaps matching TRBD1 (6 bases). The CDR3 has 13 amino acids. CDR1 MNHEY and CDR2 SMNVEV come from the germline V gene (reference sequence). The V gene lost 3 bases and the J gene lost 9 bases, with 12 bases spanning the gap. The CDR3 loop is CASSFRGRGEQFF. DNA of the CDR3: TGTGCCAGCAGTTTCAGGGGACGGGGTGAGCAGTTCTTC.

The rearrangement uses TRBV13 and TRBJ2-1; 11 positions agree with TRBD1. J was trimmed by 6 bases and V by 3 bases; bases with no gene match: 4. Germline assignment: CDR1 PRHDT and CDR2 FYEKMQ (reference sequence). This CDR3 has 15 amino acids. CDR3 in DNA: TGTGCCAGCAGCTTCACCGGGACAGGGGGCAATGAGCAGTTCTTC. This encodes CASSFTGTGGNEQFF. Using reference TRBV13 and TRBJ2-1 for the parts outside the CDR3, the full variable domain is AAGVIQSPRHLIKEKRETATLKCYPIPRHDTVYWYQQGPGQDPQFLISFYEKMQSDKGSIPDRFSAQQFSDYHSELNMSSLELGDSALYFCASSFTGTGGNEQFFGPGTRLTVL.

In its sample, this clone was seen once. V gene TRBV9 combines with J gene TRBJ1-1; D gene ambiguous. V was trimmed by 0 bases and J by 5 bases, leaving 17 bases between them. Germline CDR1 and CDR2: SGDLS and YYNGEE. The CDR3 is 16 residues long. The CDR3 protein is CASSVVARTGGTEAFF. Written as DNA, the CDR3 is TGTGCCAGCAGCGTAGTAGCCCGGACCGGAGGGACTGAAGCTTTCTTT.

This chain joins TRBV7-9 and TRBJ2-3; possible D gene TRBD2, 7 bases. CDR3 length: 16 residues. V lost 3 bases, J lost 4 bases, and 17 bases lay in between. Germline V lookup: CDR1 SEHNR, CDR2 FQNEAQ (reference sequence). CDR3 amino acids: CASSLSWGAGADTQYF. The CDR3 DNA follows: TGTGCCAGCAGCTTGAGTTGGGGGGCGGGAGCAGATACGCAGTATTTT.

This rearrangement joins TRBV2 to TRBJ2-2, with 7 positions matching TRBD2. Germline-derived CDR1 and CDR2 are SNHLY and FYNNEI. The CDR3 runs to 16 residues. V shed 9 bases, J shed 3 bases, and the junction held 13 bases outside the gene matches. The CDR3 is CASHPYFRGDTGELFF. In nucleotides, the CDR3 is TGTGCCAGTCACCCTTACTTCCGGGGGGACACCGGGGAGCTGTTTTTT.

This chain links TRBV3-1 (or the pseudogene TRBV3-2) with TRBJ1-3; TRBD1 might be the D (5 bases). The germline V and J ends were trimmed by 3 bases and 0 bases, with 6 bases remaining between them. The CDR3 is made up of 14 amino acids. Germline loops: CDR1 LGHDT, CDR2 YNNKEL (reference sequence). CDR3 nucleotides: TGTGCCAGCAGCCAGCAGGGCTCTGGAAACACCATATATTTT. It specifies CASSQQGSGNTIYF.

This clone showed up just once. The CDR3, as DNA: TGTGCCAGCAGCTCCACGACAGGCCCGACCGGGGAGCTGTTTTTT. The encoded protein is CASSSTTGPTGELFF. The chain couples TRBV9 to TRBJ2-2, with a tentative D call TRBD1 (6 bases). CDR3 length equals 15 residues. The V end was cut by 4 bases, the J end by 5 bases, with 15 bases between. Per the germline V gene, CDR1 is SGDLS and CDR2 is YYNGEE.

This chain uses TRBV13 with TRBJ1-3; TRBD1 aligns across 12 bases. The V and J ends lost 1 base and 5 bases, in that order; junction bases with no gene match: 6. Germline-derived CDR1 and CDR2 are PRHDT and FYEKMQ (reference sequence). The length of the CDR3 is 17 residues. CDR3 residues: CASSLDRDRGRRNTIYF. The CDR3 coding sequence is TGTGCCAGCAGCTTAGATCGGGACAGGGGGCGCAGAAACACCATATATTTT.

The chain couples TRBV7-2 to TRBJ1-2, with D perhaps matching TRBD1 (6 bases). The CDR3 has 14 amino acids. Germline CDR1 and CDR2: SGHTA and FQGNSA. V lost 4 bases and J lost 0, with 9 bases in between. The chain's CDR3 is CASSSDSSNYGYTF. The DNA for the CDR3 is TGTGCCAGCAGCTCGGACAGTTCTAACTATGGCTACACCTTC.

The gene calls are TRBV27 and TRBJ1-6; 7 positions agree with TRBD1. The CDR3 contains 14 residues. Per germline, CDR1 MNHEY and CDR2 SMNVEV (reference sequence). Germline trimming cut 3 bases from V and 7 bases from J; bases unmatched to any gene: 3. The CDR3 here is CASSFQGENSPLHF. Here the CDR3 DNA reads TGTGCCAGCAGTTTTCAGGGGGAAAATTCACCCCTCCACTTT.

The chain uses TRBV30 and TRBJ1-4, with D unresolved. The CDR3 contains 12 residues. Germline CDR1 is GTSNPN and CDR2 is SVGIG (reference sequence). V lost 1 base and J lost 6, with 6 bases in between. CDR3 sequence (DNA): TGTGCCTGGAGTGGTGGAGATGAAAAACTGTTTTTT. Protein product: CAWSGGDEKLFF.

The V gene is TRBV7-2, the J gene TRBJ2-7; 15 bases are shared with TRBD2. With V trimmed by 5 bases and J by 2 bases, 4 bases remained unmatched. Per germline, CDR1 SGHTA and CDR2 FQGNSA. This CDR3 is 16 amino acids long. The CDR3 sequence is CASSTGLAGGPYEQYF. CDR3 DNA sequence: TGTGCCAGCAGCACCGGACTAGCGGGGGGGCCCTACGAGCAGTACTTC.

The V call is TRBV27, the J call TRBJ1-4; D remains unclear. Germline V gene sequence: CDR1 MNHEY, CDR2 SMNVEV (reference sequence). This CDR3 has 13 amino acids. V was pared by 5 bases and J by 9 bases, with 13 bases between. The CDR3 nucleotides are TGTGCCAGCAGTAGGACGGGGAATCAAAAACTGTTTTTT. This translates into CASSRTGNQKLFF.

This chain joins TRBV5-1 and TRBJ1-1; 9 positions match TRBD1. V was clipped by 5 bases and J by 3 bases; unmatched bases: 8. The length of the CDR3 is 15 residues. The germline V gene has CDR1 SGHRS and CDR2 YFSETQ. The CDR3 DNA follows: TGCGCCAGCAGACGTAAAACAGGGGGCGACACTGAAGCTTTCTTT. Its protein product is CASRRKTGGDTEAFF.

This CDR3 is CASRAGGLSKGEQYF. The DNA of the CDR3 is TGTGCCAGCAGAGCGGGGGGCCTATCCAAGGGAGAGCAGTACTTC. The chain is built from TRBV6-6 and TRBJ2-7, with 9 bases identical to TRBD2. Germline CDR1 and CDR2: MNHNY and SVGAGI (reference sequence). Germline trimming cut 6 bases from V and 7 bases from J; bases unmatched to any gene: 13. CDR3 size: 15 residues.

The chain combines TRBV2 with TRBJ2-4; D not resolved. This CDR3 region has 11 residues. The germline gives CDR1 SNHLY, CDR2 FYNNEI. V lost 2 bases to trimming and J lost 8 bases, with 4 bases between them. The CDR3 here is CASSETDIQYF. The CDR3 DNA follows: TGTGCCAGCAGTGAAACGGACATTCAGTACTTC.

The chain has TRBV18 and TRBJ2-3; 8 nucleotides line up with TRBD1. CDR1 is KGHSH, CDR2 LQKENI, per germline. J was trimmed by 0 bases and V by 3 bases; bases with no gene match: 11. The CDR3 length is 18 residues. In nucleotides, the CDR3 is TGTGCCAGCTCACCGGGGTTGCGCCGGACAGGGAGCACAGATACGCAGTATTTT. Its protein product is CASSPGLRRTGSTDTQYF.